The 26 T cell receptor beta chains below come from one sample, sequenced in a study. TCRdb reanalysed the RT-PCR reads using MiXCR and keeps one entry per CDR3 protein. The sample shows about 680,000 distinct CDR3 sequences, 12% to 15% of them seen only once. The material sequenced was memory CD4+ T cells from blood. Every receptor here comes from a female donor in good health, serving as a healthy control.

The rearrangement joins TRBV7-9 to TRBJ1-2, with a tentative D call TRBD1 (6 bases). Germline V CDR1 and CDR2: SEHNR, FQNEAQ (reference sequence). The ends were cut back, 5 bases at V and 8 bases at J, with 18 bases in the middle. The CDR3 has 14 residues. The CDR3 bases are TGTGCCAGCAGCACAGAGACAGGCCCCAAGGGCTACACCTTC. Its translation is CASSTETGPKGYTF.

The chain employs TRBV6-2 or TRBV6-3 and TRBJ1-2; 8 bases align to TRBD1. After removal of 6 bases from V and 8 bases from J, the junction contained 14 bases not matched to a gene. The CDR3 has 15 amino acids. From germline, CDR1 is MNHEY and CDR2 SVGEGT. The CDR3 sequence is CASRGWTGMGDGYTF. In DNA form, the CDR3 reads TGTGCCAGCAGGGGATGGACAGGGATGGGAGACGGCTACACCTTC.

This clonotype was counted ten times or more. This sequence joins TRBV20-1 and TRBJ2-3, with 7 bases lining up with TRBD2. Germline CDR1 is DFQATT and CDR2 is SNEGSKA (reference sequence). With V trimmed by 7 bases and J by 2 bases, 3 bases remained unmatched. This CDR3 comprises 12 residues. CDR3 sequence: CSGAGNTDTQYF. In nucleotides, the CDR3 is TGCAGTGGAGCGGGAAACACAGATACGCAGTATTTT.

This clonotype has just a few counts. The chain combines TRBV12-3 or TRBV12-4 with TRBJ2-1, with 7 bases identical to TRBD2. The CDR3 runs 16 residues. The V and J ends lost 6 bases and 2 bases, in that order; junction bases with no gene match: 10. The CDR3 coding sequence is TGTGCCAGCAGAGGAGGCGGGAGCGGGCCCTACAATGAGCAGTTCTTC. It codes for CASRGGGSGPYNEQFF.

In this sample, this clonotype turned up a few times. The J gene is TRBJ2-1, the V gene TRBV18; tentative D call: TRBD2 (7 bases). Trimming shortened V by 4 bases and J by 7 bases, and 20 bases separated the two germline ends. Germline values: CDR1 KGHSH, CDR2 LQKENI. The CDR3 runs to 16 residues. Written as DNA, the CDR3 is TGTGCCAGCTCACGACTCTCTGGACTAGGGGGAAATGAGCAGTTCTTC. As protein: CASSRLSGLGGNEQFF.

V usage is TRBV7-2 and J usage is TRBJ1-1; the D is unclear. Between the trimmed V and J ends, which lost 0 bases and 3 bases, there was a span of 5 bases. The CDR3 runs to 13 residues. Germline values: CDR1 SGHTA, CDR2 FQGNSA. As DNA, the CDR3 is TGTGCCAGCAGCTTAGCGACTTACACTGAAGCTTTCTTT. As protein: CASSLATYTEAFF.

V is TRBV15 and J is TRBJ1-1, with D possibly matching TRBD1 (6 bases). The ends were cut back, 5 bases at V and 0 bases at J, with 10 bases in the middle. The germline V gene has CDR1 LNHNV and CDR2 YYDKDF (reference sequence). The CDR3 runs 14 residues. This CDR3 is CATSGGDMNTEAFF. CDR3 nucleotides: TGTGCCACCAGCGGAGGGGACATGAACACTGAAGCTTTCTTT.

The sample holds many counts of this clonotype. CDR3 in amino acids: CASSGGVGNEQFF. The CDR3 DNA follows: TGTGCCAGCAGTGGCGGGGTGGGCAATGAGCAGTTCTTC. The chain uses TRBV7-2 and TRBJ2-1; maybe TRBD2 (6 bases). Germline CDR1 is SGHTA and CDR2 is FQGNSA. The V end lost 6 bases, the J end lost 6 bases, and 12 bases lay between the germline ends. There are 13 residues in the CDR3.

At least ten counts were recorded for this clonotype. V gene TRBV6-2 or TRBV6-3 combines with J gene TRBJ2-7; a weak D match, TRBD1 (5 bases). Germline V gene lookup returns CDR1 MNHEY and CDR2 SVGEGT. The CDR3 totals 13 residues. Trimming pared 7 bases from V and 2 bases from J, leaving 12 bases between. The CDR3 DNA is TGTGCCAGCAAAGGCTCAGGGCCCTACGAGCAGTACTTC. This sequence encodes CASKGSGPYEQYF.

This clonotype was counted ten times or more. The V and J genes are TRBV5-1 and TRBJ2-5; D call uncertain. The germline V gene encodes CDR1 SGHRS and CDR2 YFSETQ. V lost 0 bases and J lost 3, with 6 bases in between. The CDR3 contains 13 residues. The CDR3 reads CASSLAKEETQYF. The CDR3 nucleotides are TGCGCCAGCAGCTTGGCCAAGGAAGAGACCCAGTACTTC.

The rearrangement links TRBV10-3 to TRBJ1-2, with D tentatively TRBD1 (6 bases). Trimming pared 2 bases from V and 3 bases from J, leaving 16 bases between. Germline assignment: CDR1 ENHRY and CDR2 SYGVKD. The CDR3 contains 16 residues. The DNA for the CDR3 is TGTGCCATCAGTGAGAACCCTCGGGGGGCCTACTATGGCTACACCTTC. Protein: CAISENPRGAYYGYTF.

This chain links TRBV20-1 with TRBJ1-2; unclear D gene. CDR1 and CDR2 from the germline V gene are DFQATT and SNEGSKA (reference sequence). Trimming stripped 3 bases from V and 2 bases from J, with 22 bases between. This CDR3 has 17 residues. The CDR3 is CSASPFSSTVGNYGYTF. The CDR3 coding sequence is TGCAGTGCTAGCCCATTCTCAAGTACGGTCGGGAACTATGGCTACACCTTC.

This chain uses TRBV20-1 with TRBJ1-4; D is undetermined. Looked up from germline, CDR1 is DFQATT and CDR2 is SNEGSKA (reference sequence). Trimming pared 3 bases from V and 1 base from J, leaving 6 bases between. The length of the CDR3 is 13 residues. The CDR3 DNA is TGCAGTGCTAGTCGGAGAACTAATGAAAAACTGTTTTTT. It specifies CSASRRTNEKLFF.

This chain links TRBV7-2 with TRBJ1-2, with D unclear. V dropped 5 bases and J dropped 5 bases, with 12 bases sitting between them. The CDR3 is 13 amino acids. The V gene's germline CDR1 is SGHTA and CDR2 FQGNSA. CDR3 bases: TGTGCCAGCAGCCCTATAGGTGTTTATGGCTACACCTTC. The encoded protein is CASSPIGVYGYTF.

This chain joins TRBV5-1 and TRBJ2-5; no clear D. The CDR3 is made up of 15 amino acids. V was pared by 0 bases and J by 5 bases, with 14 bases between. Germline V lookup: CDR1 SGHRS, CDR2 YFSETQ. The CDR3 loop reads CASSLGTASLETQYF. In nucleotides, the CDR3 is TGCGCCAGCAGCTTGGGGACCGCCTCCCTGGAGACCCAGTACTTC.

This clonotype has just a few counts. The chain couples TRBV7-9 to TRBJ2-5; TRBD2 aligns across 7 bases. The germline CDR1 and CDR2 sequences are SEHNR and FQNEAQ (reference sequence). V dropped 0 bases and J dropped 2; count of bases not matched to a gene: 3. The CDR3 is made up of 15 amino acids. The CDR3 here is CASSLAAGEQETQYF. For the CDR3, the DNA is TGTGCCAGCAGCTTAGCCGCGGGGGAGCAAGAGACCCAGTACTTC.

The rearrangement uses TRBV3-1 and TRBJ1-5; 8 bases are a match to TRBD1. Looked up from germline, CDR1 is LGHDT and CDR2 is YNNKEL (reference sequence). CDR3 size: 12 residues. V was pared by 8 bases and J by 7 bases, with 4 bases of the junction left unmatched. Here the CDR3 DNA reads TGTGCCAGCGGACAGGGTGCACAGCCCCAGCATTTT. Translating gives CASGQGAQPQHF.

The chain carries TRBV20-1 and TRBJ1-2; 10 nucleotides match TRBD1. V lost 0 bases, J lost 8 bases, and 6 bases stayed unmatched. The CDR3 has 14 residues. The germline gives CDR1 DFQATT, CDR2 SNEGSKA (reference sequence). The CDR3 region has the DNA TGCAGTGCTAGAGATGGGACAGGGGTTGGCGGCTACACCTTC. Encoded protein: CSARDGTGVGGYTF.

The rearrangement links TRBV2 to TRBJ2-1; 7 bases are a match to TRBD2. CDR1 and CDR2 from the germline V gene are SNHLY and FYNNEI. This CDR3 is built from 18 residues. With V trimmed by 2 bases and J by 5 bases, 15 bases remained unmatched. For the CDR3, the DNA is TGTGCCAGCAGTGAATCGGCCCCTGGACTAGTTGGGGACAATGAGCAGTTCTTC. Translating it yields CASSESAPGLVGDNEQFF.

V gene TRBV12-3 or TRBV12-4 combines with J gene TRBJ1-2; D is unresolved. This CDR3 has 14 residues. Trimming stripped 3 bases from V and 7 bases from J, with 15 bases between. The chain's CDR3 is CASSFKGQRSGYTF. The CDR3 DNA follows: TGTGCCAGCAGTTTTAAGGGTCAGAGAAGTGGCTACACCTTC.

The rearrangement joins TRBV28 to TRBJ1-2, with D tentatively TRBD1 (5 bases). The germline gives CDR1 MDHEN, CDR2 SYDVKM. V was pared by 6 bases and J by 0 bases, with 8 bases between. The CDR3 spans 13 residues. The chain's CDR3 is CASSGGANYGYTF. The CDR3 DNA sequence: TGTGCCAGCAGCGGAGGGGCTAACTATGGCTACACCTTC.

This clonotype was detected ten times or more. The gene calls are TRBV4-2 and TRBJ2-3, with D unclear. V was trimmed by 2 bases and J by 3 bases, leaving 6 bases between them. CDR1 is LGHNA, CDR2 YNFKEQ, per germline. The CDR3 is 13 residues long. CDR3 protein: CASSQLTTDTQYF. In nucleotides, the CDR3 is TGTGCCAGCAGCCAATTAACGACAGATACGCAGTATTTT.

This clonotype was detected a few times. This chain connects TRBV7-3 to TRBJ2-7, with 9 bases fitting TRBD1. Germline CDR1 reads SGHTA; CDR2 reads FQGTGA. With V trimmed by 5 bases and J by 5 bases, 7 bases remained unmatched. The length of the CDR3 is 14 residues. The CDR3 bases are TGTGCCAGCAGCACCGGACAGGGGAATCACGAGCAGTACTTC. This gives the protein CASSTGQGNHEQYF.

With regard to this clonotype: One end of the junction does not line up with germline, which may come from a read error. The chain has TRBV7-7 and TRBJ2-2; 8 bases line up with TRBD2. The germline gives CDR1 SSHAT, CDR2 FNYEAQ (reference sequence). The CDR3 contains 17 residues. This CDR3 reads CASSLGGAGVNTGELFF. As DNA, the CDR3 is TGTGCTAGCAGCTTAGGTGGAGCGGGAGTGAACACCGGGGAGCTGTTTTTT.

The rearrangement links TRBV20-1 to TRBJ1-5; 8 nucleotides match TRBD1. This CDR3 has 15 amino acids. V shed 5 bases and J 7 bases; nucleotides not matched to a gene: 13. Germline V lookup: CDR1 DFQATT, CDR2 SNEGSKA (reference sequence). The CDR3 region has the DNA TGCAGTGCTGTTCAGACAGGGGAACAAGAACAGCCCCAGCATTTT. Translating gives CSAVQTGEQEQPQHF.

This clonotype was counted a few times. V is TRBV10-3 and J is TRBJ1-3; D unresolved. V was trimmed by 2 bases and J by 6 bases, leaving 14 bases between them. Germline V gene lookup returns CDR1 ENHRY and CDR2 SYGVKD. This CDR3 is 15 amino acids long. The CDR3 DNA sequence: TGTGCCATCAGTGAGGGTCTTCCCACCTTAAACACCATATATTTT. Protein product: CAISEGLPTLNTIYF.